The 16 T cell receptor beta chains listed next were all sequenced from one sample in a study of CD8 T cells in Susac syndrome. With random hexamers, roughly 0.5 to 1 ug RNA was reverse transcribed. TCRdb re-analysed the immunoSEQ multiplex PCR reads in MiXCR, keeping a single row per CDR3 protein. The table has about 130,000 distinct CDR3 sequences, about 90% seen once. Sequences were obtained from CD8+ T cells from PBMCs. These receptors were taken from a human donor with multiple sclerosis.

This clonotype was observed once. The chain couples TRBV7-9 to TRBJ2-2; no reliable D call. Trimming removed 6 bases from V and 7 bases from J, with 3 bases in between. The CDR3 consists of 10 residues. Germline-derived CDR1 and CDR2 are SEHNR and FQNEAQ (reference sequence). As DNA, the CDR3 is TGTGCCAGCAGTTTCGGGGAGCTGTTTTTT. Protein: CASSFGELFF.

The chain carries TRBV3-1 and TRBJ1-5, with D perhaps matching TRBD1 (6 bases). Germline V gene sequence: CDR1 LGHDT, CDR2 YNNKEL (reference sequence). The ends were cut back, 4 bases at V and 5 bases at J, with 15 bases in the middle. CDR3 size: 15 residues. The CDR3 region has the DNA TGTGCCAGCAGCCTCGCCCTAGGGGGAGATCAGCCCCAGCATTTT. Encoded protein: CASSLALGGDQPQHF.

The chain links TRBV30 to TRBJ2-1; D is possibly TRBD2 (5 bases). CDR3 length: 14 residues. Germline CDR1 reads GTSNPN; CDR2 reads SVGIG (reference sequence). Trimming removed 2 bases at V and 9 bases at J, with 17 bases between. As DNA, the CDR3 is TGTGCCTGGAGTTGGGTGGGAGTAGGTGTTGAGCAGTTCTTC. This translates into CAWSWVGVGVEQFF.

The CDR3 spells CASRPTGVSGYEQYF. CDR3 nucleotides: TGTGCCAGCAGGCCAACAGGGGTTAGTGGCTACGAGCAGTACTTC. This chain connects TRBV28 to TRBJ2-7; 7 positions agree with TRBD1. The CDR3 has 15 residues. J lost 3 bases, V lost 6 bases, and 11 bases had no gene match. From germline, CDR1 is MDHEN and CDR2 SYDVKM.

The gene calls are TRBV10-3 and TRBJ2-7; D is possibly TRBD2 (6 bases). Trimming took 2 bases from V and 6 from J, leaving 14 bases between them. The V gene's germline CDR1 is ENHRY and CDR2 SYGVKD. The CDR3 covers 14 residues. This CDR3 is CAISEPRGRSEQYF. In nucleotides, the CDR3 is TGTGCCATCAGTGAGCCTCGGGGGAGGAGCGAGCAGTACTTC.

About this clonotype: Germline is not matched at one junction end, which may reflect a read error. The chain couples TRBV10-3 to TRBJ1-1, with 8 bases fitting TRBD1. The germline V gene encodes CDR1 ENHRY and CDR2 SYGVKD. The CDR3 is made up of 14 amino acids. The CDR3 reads CAISEWTGKVAAFF. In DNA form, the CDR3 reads TGTGCCATCAGCGAGTGGACAGGGAAGGTGGCGGCTTTCTTT.

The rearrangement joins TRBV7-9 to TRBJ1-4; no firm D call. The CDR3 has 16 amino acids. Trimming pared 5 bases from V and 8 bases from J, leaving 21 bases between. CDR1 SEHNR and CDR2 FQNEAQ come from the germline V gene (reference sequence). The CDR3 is CASSPSDLLIREKLFF. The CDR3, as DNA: TGTGCCAGCAGCCCTAGCGACCTTTTAATAAGGGAAAAACTGTTTTTT.

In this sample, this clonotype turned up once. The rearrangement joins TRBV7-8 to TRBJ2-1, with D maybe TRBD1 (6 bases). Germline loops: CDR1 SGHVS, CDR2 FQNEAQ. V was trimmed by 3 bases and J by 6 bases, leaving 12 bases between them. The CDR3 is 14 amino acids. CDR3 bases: TGTGCCAGCAGCTTGGGGGCCAGGGGCAATGAGCAGTTCTTC. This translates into CASSLGARGNEQFF.

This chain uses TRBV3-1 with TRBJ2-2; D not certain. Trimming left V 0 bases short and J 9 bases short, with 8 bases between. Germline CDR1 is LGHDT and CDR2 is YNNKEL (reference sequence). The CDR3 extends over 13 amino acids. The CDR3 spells CASSQDPLRELFF. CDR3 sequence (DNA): TGTGCCAGCAGCCAAGATCCCCTCCGGGAGCTGTTTTTT.

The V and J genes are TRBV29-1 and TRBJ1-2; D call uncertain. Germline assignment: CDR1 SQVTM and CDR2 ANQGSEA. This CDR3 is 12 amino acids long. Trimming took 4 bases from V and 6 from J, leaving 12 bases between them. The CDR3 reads CSVVRVEDGYTF. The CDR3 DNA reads TGCAGCGTTGTAAGGGTGGAAGATGGCTACACCTTC.

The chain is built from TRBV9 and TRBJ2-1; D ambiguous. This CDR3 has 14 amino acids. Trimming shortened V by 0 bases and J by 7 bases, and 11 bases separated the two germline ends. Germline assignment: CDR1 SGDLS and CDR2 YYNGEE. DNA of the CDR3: TGTGCCAGCAGCGTAGTCGCGATTGGTAATGAGCAGTTCTTC. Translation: CASSVVAIGNEQFF.

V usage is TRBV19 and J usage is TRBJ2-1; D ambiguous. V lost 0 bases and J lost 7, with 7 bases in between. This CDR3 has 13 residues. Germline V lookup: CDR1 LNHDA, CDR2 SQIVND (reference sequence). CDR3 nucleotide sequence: TGTGCCAGTAGTATAGATCCATGGAATGAGCAGTTCTTC. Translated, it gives CASSIDPWNEQFF. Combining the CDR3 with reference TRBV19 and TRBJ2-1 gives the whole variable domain DGGITQSPKYLFRKEGQNVTLSCEQNLNHDAMYWYRQDPGQGLRLIYYSQIVNDFQKGDIAEGYSVSREKKESFPLTVTSAQKNPTAFYLCASSIDPWNEQFFGPGTRLTVL.

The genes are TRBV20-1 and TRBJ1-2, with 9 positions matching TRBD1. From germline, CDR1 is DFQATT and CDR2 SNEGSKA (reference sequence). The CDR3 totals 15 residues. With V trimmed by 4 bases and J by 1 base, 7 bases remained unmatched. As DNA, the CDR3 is TGCAGTGCTACCGACAGGGGGAAAGATAACTATGGCTACACCTTC. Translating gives CSATDRGKDNYGYTF.

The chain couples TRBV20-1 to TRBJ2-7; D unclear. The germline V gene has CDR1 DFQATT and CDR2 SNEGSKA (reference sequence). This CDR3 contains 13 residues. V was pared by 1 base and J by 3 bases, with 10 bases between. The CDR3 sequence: CSARGAERYEQYF. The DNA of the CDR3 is TGCAGTGCTAGAGGGGCGGAGCGCTACGAGCAGTACTTC.

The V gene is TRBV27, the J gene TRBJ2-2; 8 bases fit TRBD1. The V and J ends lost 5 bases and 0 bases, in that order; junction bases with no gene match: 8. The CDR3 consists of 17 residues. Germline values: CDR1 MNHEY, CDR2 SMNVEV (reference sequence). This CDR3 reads CASSPRQGTPNTGELFF. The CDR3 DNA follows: TGTGCCAGCAGTCCCCGACAGGGGACTCCGAACACCGGGGAGCTGTTTTTT.

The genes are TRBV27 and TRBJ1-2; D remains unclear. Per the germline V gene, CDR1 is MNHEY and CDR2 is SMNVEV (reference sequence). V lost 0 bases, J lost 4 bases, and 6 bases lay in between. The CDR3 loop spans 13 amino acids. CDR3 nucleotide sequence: TGTGCCAGCAGTTTATCTTATGCCTATGGCTACACCTTC. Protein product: CASSLSYAYGYTF.